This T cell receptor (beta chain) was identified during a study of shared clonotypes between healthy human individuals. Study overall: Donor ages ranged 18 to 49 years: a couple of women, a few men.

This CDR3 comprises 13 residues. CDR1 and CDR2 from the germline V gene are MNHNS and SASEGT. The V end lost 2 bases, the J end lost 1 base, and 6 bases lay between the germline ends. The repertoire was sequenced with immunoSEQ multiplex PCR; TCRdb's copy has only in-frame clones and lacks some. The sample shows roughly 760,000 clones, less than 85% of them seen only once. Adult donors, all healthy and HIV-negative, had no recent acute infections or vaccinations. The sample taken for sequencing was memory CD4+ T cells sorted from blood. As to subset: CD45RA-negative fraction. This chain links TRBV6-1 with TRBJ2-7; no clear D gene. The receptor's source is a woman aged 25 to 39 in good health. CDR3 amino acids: CASSESRSYEQYF. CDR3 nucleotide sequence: TGTGCCAGCAGTGAATCACGGTCCTACGAGCAGTACTTC.